This T cell receptor beta chain comes out of a study of blood T cell repertoires in COVID-19. Study information: Sample material is recorded as cDNA or gDNA derived from T cells, B-cell-depleted T cells, or PBMCs.

Participant age was about 18 to 100 years, and participants resided in approximately 25 US areas. Participants had their cohort set by participant-reported clinical history. Data came from immunoSEQ multiplex PCR; TCRdb stores just in-frame clones and leaves some out. Of roughly 260,000 clones in the sample, approximately 83% were seen once. The V end lost 3 bases, the J end lost 0 bases, and 9 bases lay between the germline ends. From germline, CDR1 is SQVTM and CDR2 ANQGSEA. This CDR3 is 13 amino acids long. Sequencing was done on a sample of PBMCs or T cells enriched from blood (not recorded which). The chain links TRBV29-1 to TRBJ2-7; D perhaps matches TRBD1 (5 bases). This sequence originates from a woman aged 40 to 50 who had been exposed to COVID-19. The CDR3 here is CSVETESSYEQYF. The CDR3 DNA reads TGCAGCGTTGAGACAGAAAGCTCCTACGAGCAGTACTTC.